Listed below are T cell receptor beta chains from one sample, sequenced in a study of cytomegalovirus exposure and HLA in healthy donors. Sequencing was performed with immunoSEQ multiplex PCR; in TCRdb, only in-frame clones are kept and a portion is missing. The top ten clones hold roughly 0.69% of a sample with 150,000 or so clones, 80% to 90% of them seen once. Source material: PBMCs. The source of these receptors is a young woman in good health and CMV-seronegative. Each CDR3 is given with its conserved first and last residue. The order of the fields is V gene, D gene, clone size, J gene, CDR3 protein, CDR3 DNA. A D gene is named only where the DNA matches it firmly. Expanded clones are given a class, and other clones once, few, many or no size at all.

V gene: TRBV5-6
D gene: -
clone size: -
J gene: TRBJ2-7
CDR3 protein: CASSLGHRLTYEQYF
CDR3 DNA: TGTGCCAGCAGCTTGGGACACCGTTTAACCTACGAGCAGTACTTC

V gene: TRBV28
D gene: TRBD2
clone size: -
J gene: TRBJ2-1
CDR3 protein: CASRTSGRARGNEQFF
CDR3 DNA: TGTGCCAGCAGAACTAGCGGGAGGGCAAGGGGCAATGAGCAGTTCTTC

V gene: TRBV28
D gene: TRBD1
clone size: once
J gene: TRBJ2-5
CDR3 protein: CASSEGRQGGIIKTQYF
CDR3 DNA: TGTGCCAGCAGTGAGGGGAGACAGGGGGGAATAATCAAGACCCAGTACTTC

V gene: TRBV10-3
D gene: TRBD1
clone size: -
J gene: TRBJ2-5
CDR3 protein: CAIRSGQGGETQYF
CDR3 DNA: TGTGCCATCAGATCGGGACAGGGAGGAGAGACCCAGTACTTC

V gene: TRBV29-1
D gene: TRBD2
clone size: -
J gene: TRBJ2-1
CDR3 protein: CSVQAGEGFYNEQFF
CDR3 DNA: TGCAGCGTTCAGGCGGGGGAGGGATTTTACAATGAGCAGTTCTTC

V gene: TRBV28
D gene: -
clone size: -
J gene: TRBJ1-1
CDR3 protein: CASSLRGWMNTEAFF
CDR3 DNA: TGTGCCAGCAGTTTACGGGGATGGATGAACACTGAAGCTTTCTTT

V gene: TRBV6-1
D gene: TRBD1
clone size: -
J gene: TRBJ2-5
CDR3 protein: CASSLTPGQVETQYF
CDR3 DNA: TGTGCCAGCAGTCTAACTCCGGGACAGGTGGAGACCCAGTACTTC

V gene: TRBV9
D gene: -
clone size: -
J gene: TRBJ2-2
CDR3 protein: CASSIAGEVAKRPSTGELFF
CDR3 DNA: TGTGCCAGCAGCATTGCCGGGGAGGTAGCGAAACGTCCTTCCACCGGGGAGCTGTTTTTT

V gene: TRBV28
D gene: -
clone size: -
J gene: TRBJ2-7
CDR3 protein: CATINDRPYEQYF
CDR3 DNA: TGTGCCACCATCAATGACAGACCCTACGAGCAGTACTTC

V gene: TRBV7-6
D gene: TRBD1
clone size: -
J gene: TRBJ1-2
CDR3 protein: CASSPQGVTGYTF
CDR3 DNA: TGTGCCAGCAGCCCACAGGGGGTAACTGGCTACACCTTC

V gene: TRBV5-4
D gene: TRBD2
clone size: -
J gene: TRBJ2-2
CDR3 protein: CASSVLAGVNTGELFF
CDR3 DNA: TGTGCCAGCAGCGTCCTAGCGGGAGTGAACACCGGGGAGCTGTTTTTT

V gene: TRBV5-1
D gene: -
clone size: -
J gene: TRBJ1-5
CDR3 protein: CASTINGGGNQPQHF
CDR3 DNA: TGCGCCAGTACCATCAACGGGGGGGGCAATCAGCCCCAGCATTTT

V gene: TRBV27
D gene: TRBD1
clone size: -
J gene: TRBJ2-7
CDR3 protein: CASSLSDRAYEQYF
CDR3 DNA: TGTGCCAGCAGTTTATCCGACAGGGCCTACGAGCAGTACTTC

V gene: TRBV11-1
D gene: -
clone size: -
J gene: TRBJ1-1
CDR3 protein: CASRSQGRDTEAFF
CDR3 DNA: TGTGCCAGCAGGTCCCAGGGGCGAGACACTGAAGCTTTCTTT

V gene: TRBV27
D gene: TRBD2
clone size: -
J gene: TRBJ2-2
CDR3 protein: CASSFGSGILPTGELFF
CDR3 DNA: TGTGCCAGCAGTTTCGGTAGCGGGATCTTACCCACCGGGGAGCTGTTTTTT

V gene: TRBV5-1
D gene: -
clone size: -
J gene: TRBJ2-7
CDR3 protein: CASSSQTGLLEQYF
CDR3 DNA: TGCGCCAGCAGCTCCCAAACAGGGTTACTCGAGCAGTACTTC

V gene: TRBV5-5
D gene: TRBD1
clone size: -
J gene: TRBJ2-7
CDR3 protein: CASRPGQGAFYEQYF
CDR3 DNA: TGTGCCAGCAGACCGGGACAGGGGGCGTTTTACGAGCAGTACTTC

V gene: TRBV7-9
D gene: -
clone size: -
J gene: TRBJ2-2
CDR3 protein: CSSSFPTGNYVGELFF
CDR3 DNA: TGTTCCAGCAGCTTTCCGACAGGAAATTATGTCGGGGAGCTGTTTTTT

V gene: TRBV15
D gene: -
clone size: once
J gene: TRBJ1-3
CDR3 protein: CATSRDPGSSGNTIYF
CDR3 DNA: TGTGCCACCAGCAGAGATCCGGGTAGCTCTGGAAACACCATATATTTT

V gene: TRBV7-9
D gene: -
clone size: -
J gene: TRBJ2-5
CDR3 protein: CASSHGLSFQETQYF
CDR3 DNA: TGTGCCAGCAGCCACGGACTCTCTTTCCAAGAGACCCAGTACTTC

V gene: TRBV5-4
D gene: TRBD1
clone size: -
J gene: TRBJ2-2
CDR3 protein: CASSYPVVLGQADPIGELFF
CDR3 DNA: TGTGCCAGCAGTTACCCCGTGGTGCTGGGACAGGCGGACCCTATCGGGGAGCTGTTTTTT

V gene: TRBV29-1
D gene: -
clone size: -
J gene: TRBJ2-5
CDR3 protein: CSVSGAQETQYF
CDR3 DNA: TGCAGCGTTTCAGGGGCTCAAGAGACCCAGTACTTC

V gene: TRBV10-3
D gene: -
clone size: once
J gene: TRBJ2-1
CDR3 protein: CAISEYSGSSNEQFF
CDR3 DNA: TGTGCCATCAGTGAGTATAGCGGTTCCTCCAATGAGCAGTTCTTC

V gene: TRBV4-1
D gene: -
clone size: -
J gene: TRBJ2-2
CDR3 protein: CASSQAITWSRGELFF
CDR3 DNA: TGCGCCAGCAGCCAAGCGATAACATGGAGTCGGGGGGAGCTGTTTTTT

V gene: TRBV5-4
D gene: TRBD2
clone size: few
J gene: TRBJ2-5
CDR3 protein: CASSFRLAGEETQYF
CDR3 DNA: TGTGCCAGCAGCTTCCGACTAGCGGGTGAAGAGACCCAGTACTTC